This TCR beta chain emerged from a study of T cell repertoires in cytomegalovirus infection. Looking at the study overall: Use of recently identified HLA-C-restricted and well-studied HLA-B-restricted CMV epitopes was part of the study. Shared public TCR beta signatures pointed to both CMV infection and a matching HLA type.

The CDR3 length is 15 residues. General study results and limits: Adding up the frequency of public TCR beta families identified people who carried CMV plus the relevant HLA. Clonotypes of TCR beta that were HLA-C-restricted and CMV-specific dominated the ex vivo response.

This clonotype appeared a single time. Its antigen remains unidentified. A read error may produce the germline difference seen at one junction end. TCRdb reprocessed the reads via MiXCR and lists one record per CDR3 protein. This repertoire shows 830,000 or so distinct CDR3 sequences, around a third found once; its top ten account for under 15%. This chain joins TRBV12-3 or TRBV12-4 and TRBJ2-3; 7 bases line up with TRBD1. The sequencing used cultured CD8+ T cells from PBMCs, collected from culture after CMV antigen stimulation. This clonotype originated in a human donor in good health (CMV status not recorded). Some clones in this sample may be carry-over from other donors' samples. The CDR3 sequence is CTSSPSDRNTDTQYF. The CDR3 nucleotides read TGTACCAGCAGCCCCTCGGACAGGAACACAGATACGCAGTATTTT.